This passage covers 28 T cell receptor beta chains from one sample sequenced in a study of CD8 T cells in Susac syndrome. Reverse transcription of about 0.5 to 1 ug RNA used random hexamers. TCRdb called the immunoSEQ multiplex PCR reads again in MiXCR, with one record for every CDR3 protein. The top ten clones hold 0.085% to 0.09% of a sample with roughly 190,000 distinct CDR3 sequences, 75% to 95% of them seen once. Source material: CD4+ T cells from PBMCs. The receptor set was obtained from a human donor with Susac syndrome.

The chain recombines TRBV5-5 with TRBJ1-6, with D possibly TRBD1 on 5 matching bases. Trimming shortened V by 5 bases and J by 7 bases, and 10 bases separated the two germline ends. This CDR3 is 13 amino acids long. Germline V gives CDR1 SGHKS, CDR2 YYEKEE (reference sequence). CDR3 nucleotides: TGTGCCAGCAGTTTAGGGGCCAATTCACCCCTCCACTTT. Translation gives CASSLGANSPLHF.

This chain joins TRBV3-1 and TRBJ2-4; tentative D call: TRBD1 (6 bases). The V end was cut by 2 bases, the J end by 0 bases, with 11 bases between. This CDR3 region has 16 residues. CDR1 and CDR2 (germline): LGHDT, YNNKEL (reference sequence). CDR3 sequence reads: CASSQQGILAKNIQYF. The CDR3 coding sequence is TGTGCCAGCAGCCAACAGGGGATACTAGCCAAAAACATTCAGTACTTC. The full variable domain, in which reference TRBV3-1 and TRBJ2-4 provide the parts outside the CDR3, is DTAVSQTPKYLVTQMGNDKSIKCEQNLGHDTMYWYKQDSKKFLKIMFSYNNKELIINETVPNRFSPKSPDKAHLNLHINSLELGDSAVYFCASSQQGILAKNIQYFGAGTRLSVL.

The chain joins TRBV11-2 to TRBJ2-6; the D is unclear. CDR3 size: 14 residues. The V end was cut by 5 bases, the J end by 1 base, with 6 bases between. The germline gives CDR1 SGHAT, CDR2 FQNNGV. The CDR3 bases are TGTGCCAGCAGCCGGCGTTCTGGGGCCAACGTCCTGACTTTC. Translation: CASSRRSGANVLTF. Filled out from reference TRBV11-2 and TRBJ2-6, the complete variable domain reads EAGVAQSPRYKIIEKRQSVAFWCNPISGHATLYWYQQILGQGPKLLIQFQNNGVVDDSQLPKDRFSAERLKGVDSTLKIQPAKLEDSAVYLCASSRRSGANVLTFGAGSRLTVL.

The V and J genes are TRBV20-1 and TRBJ1-5; 10 nucleotides line up with TRBD1. Trimming at V came to 6 bases and at J to 4 bases, leaving 9 bases not matched to a gene. Germline-derived CDR1 and CDR2 are DFQATT and SNEGSKA (reference sequence). This CDR3 has 15 amino acids. For the CDR3, the DNA is TGCAGTGCGCAGACAGGGGGCGGTCGTAATCAGCCCCAGCATTTT. It codes for CSAQTGGGRNQPQHF.

The V and J genes are TRBV19 and TRBJ1-2; D call uncertain. The CDR3 extends over 11 amino acids. The germline V and J ends were trimmed by 10 bases and 2 bases, with 8 bases remaining between them. From germline, CDR1 is LNHDA and CDR2 SQIVND (reference sequence). CDR3 DNA sequence: TGTGCCACGCGAAGGAACTATGGCTACACCTTC. As protein: CATRRNYGYTF.

The chain carries TRBV27 and TRBJ1-2; D unresolved. CDR1 is MNHEY and CDR2 is SMNVEV in the germline V gene (reference sequence). This CDR3 has 14 residues. Trimming pared 2 bases from V and 2 bases from J, leaving 9 bases between. The DNA for the CDR3 is TGTGCCAGCAGTTTAAAGTACAAAAACTATGGCTACACCTTC. Translation: CASSLKYKNYGYTF.

The chain combines TRBV4-1 with TRBJ2-3; possibly TRBD1 or TRBD2 for D (5 bases each). The V end was cut by 1 base, the J end by 4 bases, with 12 bases between. The CDR3 is made up of 15 amino acids. Germline CDR1 and CDR2: MGHRA and YSYEKL. The CDR3 DNA sequence: TGCGCCAGCAGCCAAGCAGCCGGGACCCCAGATACGCAGTATTTT. Its translation: CASSQAAGTPDTQYF.

This chain uses TRBV21-1 with TRBJ2-7; TRBD2, as called in the table, went unchecked against the DNA. TRBV21-1 is a recognized pseudogene. The CDR3 is made up of 16 amino acids. Here the CDR3 reads CASSKGRASGPYEQYF. DNA for the CDR3: TGTGCCAGCAGCAAAGGTAGGGCTAGCGGTCCGTACGAGCAGTACTTC.

The chain has TRBV7-9 and TRBJ2-1; 7 bases align to TRBD1. Germline V gene data show CDR1 as SEHNR and CDR2 as FQNEAQ (reference sequence). V shed 6 bases, J shed 3 bases, and the junction held 14 bases outside the gene matches. The CDR3 runs 17 residues. Here the CDR3 reads CASRGQPRPDRYNEQFF. DNA for the CDR3: TGTGCCAGCAGGGGACAGCCCCGCCCTGACCGCTACAATGAGCAGTTCTTC.

The genes are TRBV20-1 and TRBJ2-6; maybe TRBD1 (5 bases). Germline V gives CDR1 DFQATT, CDR2 SNEGSKA (reference sequence). The length of the CDR3 is 14 residues. Trimming removed 3 bases from V and 1 base from J, with 7 bases in between. For the CDR3, the DNA is TGCAGTGCTAGCAGGGATTCTGGGGCCAACGTCCTGACTTTC. Translated, it gives CSASRDSGANVLTF.

V gene TRBV7-3 combines with J gene TRBJ1-6; no clear D. Germline lookup yields CDR1 SGHTA and CDR2 FQGTGA. The CDR3 consists of 14 residues. The V end was cut by 3 bases, the J end by 7 bases, with 10 bases between. The CDR3, as DNA: TGTGCCAGCAGCTTCCGGGAAGTAAATTCACCCCTCCACTTT. Protein sequence: CASSFREVNSPLHF.

The chain has TRBV20-1 and TRBJ2-7; D is perhaps TRBD2 (5 bases). The germline V gene encodes CDR1 DFQATT and CDR2 SNEGSKA (reference sequence). The CDR3 covers 12 residues. V lost 4 bases, J lost 9 bases, and 16 bases lay in between. The CDR3 reads CSATPGGSGQYF. CDR3 DNA: TGCAGTGCTACCCCCGGCGGGTCGGGGCAGTACTTC.

V and J are TRBV7-2 and TRBJ2-5; tentatively, D is TRBD1 (7 bases). V was shortened by 5 bases and J by 4 bases, with 23 bases between the two germline ends. The CDR3 extends over 17 amino acids. Germline V gives CDR1 SGHTA, CDR2 FQGNSA. The chain's CDR3 is CASSPRGARGRGETQYF. DNA of the CDR3: TGTGCCAGCAGCCCCAGGGGGGCCCGGGGACGGGGAGAGACCCAGTACTTC.

This chain connects TRBV6-1 to TRBJ1-2; D unresolved. The germline CDR1 and CDR2 sequences are MNHNS and SASEGT. Trimming took off 1 base at V and 6 bases at J, with 12 bases between the two ends. CDR3 length equals 14 residues. The CDR3 bases are TGTGCCAGCAGTGAAGGCCAGAGGATCAATGGCTACACCTTC. It codes for CASSEGQRINGYTF.

V gene TRBV6-6 combines with J gene TRBJ1-1, with 7 bases fitting TRBD1. The CDR3 extends over 14 amino acids. Per the germline V gene, CDR1 is MNHNY and CDR2 is SVGAGI (reference sequence). Trimming at V came to 7 bases and at J to 1 base, leaving 6 bases not matched to a gene. The CDR3 nucleotides read TGTGCCAGCATGCGACAGGGCCAGAACACTGAAGCTTTCTTT. It yields the protein CASMRQGQNTEAFF.

The V call is TRBV4-2, the J call TRBJ2-7; no clear D gene. The CDR3 is 13 amino acids. Germline lookup yields CDR1 LGHNA and CDR2 YNFKEQ. V dropped 3 bases and J dropped 3 bases, with 9 bases sitting between them. The CDR3, as DNA: TGTGCCAGCAGCCAGCAGACGAACTACGAGCAGTACTTC. It specifies CASSQQTNYEQYF.

The V call is TRBV30, the J call TRBJ1-5; no clear D gene. V gave up 0 bases and J gave up 3 bases, with 12 bases separating them. CDR1 and CDR2 (germline): GTSNPN, SVGIG (reference sequence). The CDR3 contains 15 residues. CDR3 DNA: TGTGCCTGGAGTGTAGGGAGCACTTTCAATCAGCCCCAGCATTTT. It translates to CAWSVGSTFNQPQHF.

CDR3 sequence (DNA): TGTGCCAGCAGTGCAAGGACTAGCGGGAGTTCGGGAGAGACCCAGTACTTC. The encoded protein is CASSARTSGSSGETQYF. This sequence joins TRBV2 and TRBJ2-5, with 13 positions matching TRBD2. The germline gives CDR1 SNHLY, CDR2 FYNNEI. V shed 4 bases and J 4 bases; nucleotides not matched to a gene: 9. The CDR3 consists of 17 residues.

Written as DNA, the CDR3 is TGCAGTGTAAAAGAAAGGAACGGGGAGCTGTTTTTT. Its protein product is CSVKERNGELFF. The chain recombines TRBV20-1 with TRBJ2-2, with D uncertain. CDR1 is DFQATT, CDR2 SNEGSKA, per germline (reference sequence). The CDR3 has 12 amino acids. Trimming removed 7 bases at V and 7 bases at J, with 13 bases between.

This chain joins TRBV27 and TRBJ1-1, with no clear D. The CDR3 is 15 residues long. The germline V gene encodes CDR1 MNHEY and CDR2 SMNVEV (reference sequence). Trimming stripped 3 bases from V and 2 bases from J, with 13 bases between. CDR3 residues: CASSFGTESNTEAFF. The CDR3 DNA follows: TGTGCCAGCAGTTTTGGTACAGAAAGCAACACTGAAGCTTTCTTT.

This chain joins TRBV27 and TRBJ2-1; no reliable D call. V lost 0 bases to trimming and J lost 5 bases, with 11 bases between them. The CDR3 length is 15 residues. Per the germline V gene, CDR1 is MNHEY and CDR2 is SMNVEV (reference sequence). The DNA for the CDR3 is TGTGCCAGCAGTTTATCGTTGTCCCCGAACAATGAGCAGTTCTTC. Its translation: CASSLSLSPNNEQFF.

This clonotype came up once. The V gene is TRBV5-1, the J gene TRBJ2-5; D may match TRBD1 or TRBD2 (5 bases each). The germline V gene encodes CDR1 SGHRS and CDR2 YFSETQ. The CDR3 is 15 residues long. Deletions cut 5 bases from V and 4 bases from J, with 18 bases between. Here the CDR3 reads CASREVAIGAETQYF. CDR3 DNA sequence: TGCGCCAGCAGGGAGGTTGCAATTGGGGCAGAGACCCAGTACTTC.

The CDR3 is CASSLSSNYGYTF. The DNA of the CDR3 is TGCGCCAGCAGCTTGTCAAGTAACTATGGCTACACCTTC. The J gene is TRBJ1-2, the V gene TRBV5-1; no clear D gene. Germline-derived CDR1 and CDR2 are SGHRS and YFSETQ. The CDR3 sequence is 13 residues long. The V and J ends lost 1 base and 1 base respectively, with 5 bases between them.

The chain employs TRBV5-1 and TRBJ2-1; D may correspond to TRBD1 or TRBD2 (5 bases each). CDR1 and CDR2 (germline): SGHRS, YFSETQ. V lost 0 bases and J lost 0, with 10 bases in between. The CDR3 is made up of 16 amino acids. CDR3 sequence: CASSLVWGSSYNEQFF. CDR3 DNA: TGCGCCAGCAGCTTGGTTTGGGGGAGCTCCTACAATGAGCAGTTCTTC.

The chain links TRBV30 to TRBJ2-2, with TRBD1 identical over 7 bases. The CDR3 length is 17 residues. Germline CDR1 and CDR2: GTSNPN and SVGIG (reference sequence). V trimming: 3 bases; J trimming: 1 base; junction bases outside the gene matches: 11. CDR3 protein: CAWSRGQEFLNTGELFF. CDR3 nucleotide sequence: TGTGCCTGGAGCCGCGGACAGGAGTTTTTGAACACCGGGGAGCTGTTTTTT.

The CDR3: CASIGGGETQYF. As DNA, the CDR3 is TGTGCCAGCATAGGCGGGGGGGAGACCCAGTACTTC. The chain joins TRBV27 to TRBJ2-5; the match to TRBD2 covers 8 bases. Losses at the gene ends were 7 bases for V and 5 bases for J; bases not matched to a gene: 3. The CDR3 sequence is 12 residues long. The germline V gene encodes CDR1 MNHEY and CDR2 SMNVEV (reference sequence).

This chain connects TRBV12-3 or TRBV12-4 to TRBJ2-4; D possibly uses TRBD1 or TRBD2 (5 bases each). This CDR3 is 12 amino acids long. The V gene lost 7 bases and the J gene lost 13 bases, with 17 bases spanning the gap. The CDR3 DNA reads as TGTGCCAGCAACGACCCTCCGGGACCCCAGTACTTC. Protein: CASNDPPGPQYF.

V and J are TRBV9 and TRBJ1-1, with 9 bases identical to TRBD1. There are 15 residues in the CDR3. The V gene's germline CDR1 is SGDLS and CDR2 YYNGEE. After removal of 4 bases from V and 6 bases from J, the junction contained 10 bases not matched to a gene. The CDR3 here is CASSPPGQGTAEAFF. The CDR3, as DNA: TGTGCCAGCAGCCCACCGGGACAGGGTACCGCTGAAGCTTTCTTT. The full variable domain, rest sourced from reference TRBV9 and TRBJ1-1, is DSGVTQTPKHLITATGQRVTLRCSPRSGDLSVYWYQQSLDQGLQFLIQYYNGEERAKGNILERFSAQQFPDLHSELNLSSLELGDSALYFCASSPPGQGTAEAFFGQGTRLTVV.